The sequence of this T cell receptor (beta chain) was determined in a study of T cell responses to AZD1222 COVID-19 vaccine. Study-wide findings and caveats: Reports indicate that nearly half of spike-specific TCRs are directed at unmutated variant regions.

To note about this clone: Antigen unknown.

Germline CDR1 and CDR2: SEHNR and FQNEAQ (reference sequence). The CDR3 loop spans 14 amino acids. V was clipped by 6 bases and J by 1 base, with 11 bases between them. The protocol was immunoSEQ multiplex PCR, while the TCRdb copy is restricted to in-frame clones and leaves out a portion. The table has about 100,000 clones, around 87% seen once; the top ten hold 4% to 4.5%. The clonotype originates from an adult in good health. The genes are TRBV7-9 and TRBJ2-3; no reliable D call. Here the sequenced sample was peripheral blood, taken on day 0 of MenACWY control vaccination. In nucleotides, the CDR3 is TGTGCCAGCAGTTTACCACCTGGCACAGATACGCAGTATTTT. This encodes CASSLPPGTDTQYF.